Reported below is one T cell receptor beta chain. Antigen: not known. Use of 60 Vbeta and 13 Jbeta primers characterized the PCR. Authors' data handling: Approximately 78 million unique TCR beta chains, 9.5 million to 11 million of them shared, were counted by a later analysis. Repertoires were generated with immunoSEQ multiplex PCR, while TCRdb's copy carries only in-frame clones and drops some. The V and J calls and clone size are taken from that table; D and trimming were inferred from the DNA. The table has 130,000 or so clones, around 87% seen once. This entry belongs to a study of cytomegalovirus exposure and HLA in healthy donors. Study-wide findings and caveats: Among immune exposure information, only CMV serostatus was available. The study labeled 150 to 200 TCR beta chains cytomegalovirus-associated.

CDR1 and CDR2 (germline): PRHDT, FYEKMQ (reference sequence). This CDR3 has 14 residues. V shed 6 bases and J 2 bases; nucleotides not matched to a gene: 2. The chain couples TRBV13 to TRBJ2-5, with TRBD1 matching over 11 bases. This sequence originates from a woman aged 30 to 39 in good health and CMV-seronegative. The sample consisted of PBMCs. Here the CDR3 DNA reads TGTGCCAGCAGGGACAGGGGGCGGCAAGAGACCCAGTACTTC. Residues: CASRDRGRQETQYF.